The present T cell receptor (beta chain) was sequenced within a study of cytomegalovirus exposure and HLA in healthy donors. Looking at the study overall: It was reported in a later analysis that the same platform had been used for the roughly 130 validation repertoires as for the 550 to 700 first-cohort repertoires. Whole-study results and caveats: Most TCR sequences were uncommon, yet certain public TCRs appeared in many donors. Reportedly, cytomegalovirus status was diagnosed with high sensitivity and specificity. Subsequent analysis showed first-cohort TCR clusters tending to co-occur in roughly 130 validation repertoires.

For this clone: As yet, its antigen is unknown.

The protocol was immunoSEQ multiplex PCR, while the TCRdb copy is restricted to in-frame clones and leaves out a portion. This table has fewer than 200,000 clones, less than 90% appearing once. The V segment lost 4 bases and the J segment 3 bases; nucleotides outside the gene matches: 7. This CDR3 comprises 15 residues. CDR1 LGHNA and CDR2 YSLEER come from the germline V gene. Sequenced sample: PBMCs. The receptor comes from a woman aged 25 to 45 in good health and CMV-seronegative. The rearrangement links TRBV4-3 to TRBJ2-7; 9 bases match TRBD2. CDR3 in amino acids: CASSPSRTSVYEQYF. The CDR3 DNA reads TGCGCCAGCAGCCCATCCAGGACTAGCGTCTACGAGCAGTACTTC.